This TCR beta chain was sequenced during a study of tumor-infiltrating lymphocytes in oesophageal squamous cell carcinoma. The V and J ends lost 6 bases and 7 bases respectively, with 7 bases between them. Per germline, CDR1 SEHNR and CDR2 FQNEAQ (reference sequence). The CDR3 spans 12 residues. This clonotype was counted many times. Each CDR3 protein gets one entry after TCRdb re-called the PCR reads with MiXCR. The data contain around 6,200 distinct CDR3 sequences, about 14% of them singletons. This chain uses TRBV7-9 with TRBJ1-6; the D is unclear. Sequencing used esophageal tumor tissue. This receptor was identified in a male donor with esophageal squamous cell carcinoma. The CDR3 region has the DNA TGTGCCAGCAGTCAGTCGAATTCACCCCTCCACTTT. This sequence encodes CASSQSNSPLHF.